The 27 T cell receptor beta chains below were found in one sample sequenced in a study of CD8 T cells in Susac syndrome. Reverse transcription of about 0.45 to 1 ug RNA was carried out with random hexamers. TCRdb used MiXCR to reprocess the immunoSEQ multiplex PCR reads, holding one entry per CDR3 protein. The table includes approximately 90,000 distinct CDR3 sequences, 90% to 95% detected once. Material for sequencing was CD8+ T cells from PBMCs. All receptors derive from a human donor in good health.

V is TRBV6-5 and J is TRBJ1-1, with TRBD1 identical over 8 bases. The CDR3 is made up of 14 amino acids. Germline CDR1 reads MNHEY; CDR2 reads SVGAGI. J was trimmed by 7 bases and V by 2 bases; bases with no gene match: 6. The CDR3 bases are TGTGCCAGCAGTTACGGGCAGGGGGCTCTTGAAGCTTTCTTT. Encoded protein: CASSYGQGALEAFF.

This chain connects TRBV9 to TRBJ1-5; possibly TRBD1 for D (5 bases). The CDR3 contains 16 residues. The germline CDR1 and CDR2 sequences are SGDLS and YYNGEE. V dropped 0 bases and J dropped 4 bases, with 14 bases sitting between them. The CDR3 DNA follows: TGTGCCAGCAGCGTAGACGGATCGGGGCTTAATCAGCCCCAGCATTTT. It encodes CASSVDGSGLNQPQHF. The full variable domain, in which reference TRBV9 and TRBJ1-5 provide the parts outside the CDR3, is DSGVTQTPKHLITATGQRVTLRCSPRSGDLSVYWYQQSLDQGLQFLIQYYNGEERAKGNILERFSAQQFPDLHSELNLSSLELGDSALYFCASSVDGSGLNQPQHFGDGTRLSIL.

This clonotype was detected only once. The CDR3 region is CASSSPRLGGQVYNEQFF. CDR3 DNA: TGTGCCAGCAGTTCGCCCCGTTTGGGGGGACAGGTATACAATGAGCAGTTCTTC. The chain uses TRBV27 and TRBJ2-1; 8 nucleotides align to TRBD1. Germline V gene sequence: CDR1 MNHEY, CDR2 SMNVEV (reference sequence). J lost 4 bases, V lost 4 bases, and 15 bases had no gene match. This CDR3 has 18 amino acids.

V and J are TRBV19 and TRBJ1-1; D may be TRBD1 (5 bases). From germline, CDR1 is LNHDA and CDR2 SQIVND (reference sequence). The CDR3 consists of 14 residues. V shed 7 bases and J shed 4 bases, with 16 bases lying between them. The CDR3 bases are TGTGCCAGTAAGACGGGGGTCGAAGGCACTGAAGCTTTCTTT. This gives the protein CASKTGVEGTEAFF.

The chain recombines TRBV5-1 with TRBJ2-1; 12 bases agree with TRBD2. Germline CDR1 and CDR2: SGHRS and YFSETQ. The length of the CDR3 is 14 residues. The junction had 4 bases not matched to a gene; V was cut back by 3 bases and J by 9 bases. Here the CDR3 DNA reads TGCGCCAGCAGCTCTAGCGGGGGGGCAGGTGAGCAGTTCTTC. Translating it yields CASSSSGGAGEQFF. Drawing the rest from reference TRBV5-1 and TRBJ2-1, the complete variable domain is KAGVTQTPRYLIKTRGQQVTLSCSPISGHRSVSWYQQTPGQGLQFLFEYFSETQRNKGNFPGRFSGRQFSNSRSEMNVSTLELGDSALYLCASSSSGGAGEQFFGPGTRLTVL.

V gene TRBV28 combines with J gene TRBJ2-1, with D tentatively TRBD1 (6 bases). Germline V gene data show CDR1 as MDHEN and CDR2 as SYDVKM. Trimming shortened V by 7 bases and J by 5 bases, and 15 bases separated the two germline ends. The CDR3 totals 14 residues. DNA of the CDR3: TGTGCCAGCACCCCCCAGGGGCTCAACAATGAGCAGTTCTTC. Its protein is CASTPQGLNNEQFF.

The chain couples TRBV7-9 to TRBJ2-7; 14 positions match TRBD2. This CDR3 region has 16 residues. V shed 0 bases, J shed 5 bases, and the junction held 3 bases outside the gene matches. Germline assignment: CDR1 SEHNR and CDR2 FQNEAQ (reference sequence). CDR3 region: CASSLATSGGADEQYF. The DNA of the CDR3 is TGTGCCAGCAGCTTAGCGACTAGCGGGGGGGCGGACGAGCAGTACTTC.

The chain recombines TRBV9 with TRBJ2-1; perhaps D is TRBD1 or TRBD2 (5 bases each). V shed 2 bases and J shed 8 bases, with 11 bases lying between them. The CDR3 is 13 residues long. Looked up from germline, CDR1 is SGDLS and CDR2 is YYNGEE. For the CDR3, the DNA is TGTGCCAGCAGCGTGTGGGGGACCGATGAGCAGTTCTTC. Its protein is CASSVWGTDEQFF.

V gene TRBV3-1 combines with J gene TRBJ2-7; 9 positions match TRBD2. V was pared by 5 bases and J by 3 bases, with 5 bases of the junction left unmatched. Germline CDR1 is LGHDT and CDR2 is YNNKEL (reference sequence). The CDR3 extends over 14 amino acids. CDR3 nucleotides: TGTGCCAGCAGCGGACAAGCGGGGGGCTACGAGCAGTACTTC. Its translation: CASSGQAGGYEQYF.

This rearrangement joins TRBV6-5 to TRBJ1-5; 7 nucleotides match TRBD1. The J segment lost 3 bases and the V segment lost 7 bases, leaving 9 bases of the junction unmatched. This CDR3 region has 15 residues. Germline V gene sequence: CDR1 MNHEY, CDR2 SVGAGI. Written as DNA, the CDR3 is TGTGCCAGCAAGATTAACGACAGGGACAATCAGCCCCAGCATTTT. Its protein is CASKINDRDNQPQHF.

The chain links TRBV4-1 to TRBJ1-1; D gene ambiguous. Per germline, CDR1 MGHRA and CDR2 YSYEKL. V lost 3 bases and J lost 5, with 4 bases in between. The CDR3 loop spans 11 amino acids. The CDR3 spells CASSHFTEAFF. CDR3 nucleotide sequence: TGCGCCAGCAGCCATTTTACTGAAGCTTTCTTT.

The chain links TRBV13 to TRBJ2-1; TRBD2 agrees at 7 bases. The CDR3 is made up of 13 amino acids. Germline trimming cut 5 bases from V and 9 bases from J; bases unmatched to any gene: 7. Germline V gene sequence: CDR1 PRHDT, CDR2 FYEKMQ (reference sequence). The CDR3 DNA is TGTGCCAGCAGCCAGACTAGCCCCATTGAGCAGTTCTTC. It yields the protein CASSQTSPIEQFF. The whole variable domain, filled in from reference TRBV13 and TRBJ2-1, reads AAGVIQSPRHLIKEKRETATLKCYPIPRHDTVYWYQQGPGQDPQFLISFYEKMQSDKGSIPDRFSAQQFSDYHSELNMSSLELGDSALYFCASSQTSPIEQFFGPGTRLTVL.

The CDR3 protein is CATTTRVMNTGELFF. The CDR3, as DNA: TGTGCCACTACCACCCGTGTCATGAACACCGGGGAGCTGTTTTTT. This chain links TRBV15 with TRBJ2-2; D is undetermined. The V end was cut by 9 bases, the J end by 1 base, with 15 bases between. The CDR3 is 15 amino acids. The germline V gene has CDR1 LNHNV and CDR2 YYDKDF (reference sequence).

The J gene is TRBJ2-1, the V gene TRBV6-5, with TRBD2 matching over 7 bases. This CDR3 contains 18 residues. Germline lookup yields CDR1 MNHEY and CDR2 SVGAGI. V dropped 0 bases and J dropped 0; count of bases not matched to a gene: 8. The CDR3, as DNA: TGTGCCAGCAGTTACTCGAGCCTAGCGGTCCTCTCCTACAATGAGCAGTTCTTC. It encodes CASSYSSLAVLSYNEQFF.

This clonotype came up once. The rearrangement uses TRBV28 and TRBJ2-7, with 10 bases identical to TRBD1. Germline V CDR1 and CDR2: MDHEN, SYDVKM. The CDR3 loop spans 14 amino acids. Trimming at V came to 3 bases and at J to 5 bases, leaving 4 bases not matched to a gene. CDR3 bases: TGTGCCAGCAGTTTCCCCGGGACAGGGGACGAGCAGTACTTC. Its translation: CASSFPGTGDEQYF.

The chain is built from TRBV19 and TRBJ2-7; D gene uncertain. The CDR3 sequence is 15 residues long. V was cut by 3 bases and J by 3 bases, with 15 bases left in between. CDR1 is LNHDA, CDR2 SQIVND, per germline (reference sequence). The CDR3 protein is CASSIGPIGGYEQYF. Written as DNA, the CDR3 is TGTGCCAGTAGTATTGGCCCCATCGGCGGCTACGAGCAGTACTTC. Full variable domain (outside the CDR3, taken from reference TRBV19 and TRBJ2-7): DGGITQSPKYLFRKEGQNVTLSCEQNLNHDAMYWYRQDPGQGLRLIYYSQIVNDFQKGDIAEGYSVSREKKESFPLTVTSAQKNPTAFYLCASSIGPIGGYEQYFGPGTRLTVT.

The chain carries TRBV29-1 and TRBJ1-3; 9 positions match TRBD1. CDR1 SQVTM and CDR2 ANQGSEA come from the germline V gene. The CDR3 covers 15 residues. The trim removed 6 bases at V and 2 bases at J, leaving 8 bases unmatched. Here the CDR3 reads CSVSGDREAGNTIYF. DNA for the CDR3: TGCAGCGTGTCCGGGGACAGGGAAGCTGGAAACACCATATATTTT.

V usage is TRBV7-9 and J usage is TRBJ1-2, with 8 bases that match TRBD1. Germline V gene data show CDR1 as SEHNR and CDR2 as FQNEAQ (reference sequence). Unmatched junction bases numbered 6, after V lost 6 bases and J lost 3 bases. The CDR3 runs 14 residues. In nucleotides, the CDR3 is TGTGCCAGCAGGCCCGGGACAGGTGACTATGGCTACACCTTC. It encodes CASRPGTGDYGYTF.

The gene calls are TRBV7-9 and TRBJ1-2; no definite D call. CDR1 is SEHNR and CDR2 is FQNEAQ in the germline V gene (reference sequence). Trimming pared 1 base from V and 8 bases from J, leaving 14 bases between. The CDR3 spans 14 residues. The CDR3 reads CASSLGLPGEGYTF. The DNA of the CDR3 is TGTGCCAGCAGCTTAGGACTCCCAGGAGAGGGCTACACCTTC.

This chain links TRBV3-1 with TRBJ2-7; tentatively, D is TRBD2 (6 bases). V lost 2 bases and J 2 bases, leaving 22 bases between the germline ends. The germline V gene encodes CDR1 LGHDT and CDR2 YNNKEL (reference sequence). This CDR3 has 18 residues. The CDR3 DNA reads as TGTGCCAGCAGCCAAAGGAGAGAGAGCGGGCAGGTACCCTACGAGCAGTACTTC. Translated, it gives CASSQRRESGQVPYEQYF.

The V and J genes are TRBV6-5 and TRBJ1-2, with TRBD1 matching 8 bases. V shed 2 bases, J shed 5 bases, and the junction held 10 bases outside the gene matches. Germline V gene lookup returns CDR1 MNHEY and CDR2 SVGAGI. The CDR3 extends over 16 amino acids. The CDR3 DNA follows: TGTGCCAGCAGTTACCAGAGGACAGGGTGGATATATGGCTACACCTTC. This codes for CASSYQRTGWIYGYTF.

This sequence joins TRBV7-9 and TRBJ2-5; TRBD2 matches at 9 bases. Per germline, CDR1 SEHNR and CDR2 FQNEAQ (reference sequence). V was clipped by 4 bases and J by 4 bases; unmatched bases: 4. This CDR3 comprises 14 residues. The CDR3 region has the DNA TGTGCCAGCAGCTCAGCGGGGGGTAGAGAGACCCAGTACTTC. This codes for CASSSAGGRETQYF.

The chain has TRBV10-1 and TRBJ2-2; possibly TRBD2 for D (7 bases). V was cut by 1 base and J by 6 bases, with 21 bases left in between. The CDR3 has 18 residues. In germline, CDR1 is WNHNN, CDR2 SYGVQD (reference sequence). This CDR3 reads CASSEFGPGGASPGELFF. In DNA, the CDR3 is TGCGCCAGCAGTGAGTTTGGCCCGGGGGGCGCGTCTCCCGGGGAGCTGTTTTTT.

The chain couples TRBV10-1 to TRBJ2-1; TRBD2 aligns across 12 bases. The CDR3 runs 15 residues. Germline CDR1 is WNHNN and CDR2 is SYGVQD (reference sequence). The junction had 1 base not matched to a gene; V was cut back by 0 bases and J by 7 bases. CDR3 nucleotide sequence: TGCGCCAGCAGTGAGTCGACTAGCGGGGGTAATGAGCAGTTCTTC. Residues: CASSESTSGGNEQFF.

This chain links TRBV6-5 with TRBJ1-1; no definite D call. The V and J ends lost 4 bases and 1 base respectively, with 19 bases between them. Germline V gene lookup returns CDR1 MNHEY and CDR2 SVGAGI. The CDR3 covers 17 residues. CDR3 region: CASSSHLSYWRNTEAFF. The DNA of the CDR3 is TGTGCCAGCAGTTCCCACCTCAGCTATTGGAGGAACACTGAAGCTTTCTTT.

The rearrangement joins TRBV7-8 to TRBJ1-4; a possible D gene is TRBD1 (5 bases). The germline CDR1 and CDR2 sequences are SGHVS and FQNEAQ. The CDR3 runs to 16 residues. Deletions cut 0 bases from V and 3 bases from J, with 11 bases between. Written as DNA, the CDR3 is TGTGCCAGCAGCTTAGCGCTTCGGGGCGCTAATGAAAAACTGTTTTTT. It is translated as CASSLALRGANEKLFF.

The chain recombines TRBV6-6 with TRBJ2-7; 8 positions agree with TRBD1. V was pared by 6 bases and J by 2 bases, with 6 bases of the junction left unmatched. This CDR3 contains 14 residues. The germline V gene encodes CDR1 MNHNY and CDR2 SVGAGI (reference sequence). The DNA for the CDR3 is TGTGCCAGCAGGGGGACAGGATCCGCCTACGAGCAGTACTTC. Encoded protein: CASRGTGSAYEQYF.